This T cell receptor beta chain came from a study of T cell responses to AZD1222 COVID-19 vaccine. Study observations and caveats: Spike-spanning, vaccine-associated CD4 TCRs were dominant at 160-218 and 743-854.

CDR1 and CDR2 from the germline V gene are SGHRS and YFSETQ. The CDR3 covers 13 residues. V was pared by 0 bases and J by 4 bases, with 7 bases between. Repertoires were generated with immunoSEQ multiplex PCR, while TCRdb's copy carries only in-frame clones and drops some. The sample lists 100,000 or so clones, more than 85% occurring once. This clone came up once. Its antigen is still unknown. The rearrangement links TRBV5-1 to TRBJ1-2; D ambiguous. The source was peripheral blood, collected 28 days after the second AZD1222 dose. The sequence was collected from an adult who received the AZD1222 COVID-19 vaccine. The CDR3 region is CASSLELGYGYTF. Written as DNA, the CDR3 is TGCGCCAGCAGCTTGGAGCTGGGCTATGGCTACACCTTC.